The rows below give T cell receptor beta chains drawn from one sample of a study of blood T cell repertoires in COVID-19. Libraries were prepared by immunoSEQ multiplex PCR; TCRdb keeps only in-frame clonotypes and omits some of them. The table includes 200,000 to 250,000 clones, about 80% detected once. Specimen: peripheral blood. All receptors come from a woman of 80 years or more with COVID-19, enrolled during active disease. The CDR3 runs from the conserved cysteine through the conserved F or W. The order of the fields is D gene, V gene, J gene, clone size, CDR3 DNA, CDR3 protein. A D gene is named only where the DNA matches it firmly. Where a row states a size, it is once, few, many or the class of an expanded clone; other rows omit it.

TRBD1	TRBV3-1/TRBV3-2	TRBJ1-1	once	TGTGCCAGCAGCCAGAGAGACAGGGAGCCCACTGAAGCTTTCTTT	CASSQRDREPTEAFF
TRBD1	TRBV24-1	TRBJ1-5	.	TGTGCCACCTCCAAGGAGGGGGCCAATCAGCCCCAGCATTTT	CATSKEGANQPQHF
.	TRBV9	TRBJ2-1	few	TGTGCCAGCAGCGTTGGTGACAACCCCTACAATGAGCAGTTCTTC	CASSVGDNPYNEQFF
TRBD2	TRBV7-3	TRBJ2-7	.	TGTGCCAGCGCGCCGTTAGCGGGAGGCGGCGAGCAGTACTTC	CASAPLAGGGEQYF
.	TRBV3-1/TRBV3-2	TRBJ1-4	.	TGTGCCAGCAGCCAAAAAACAGGGAATGAAAAACTGTTTTTT	CASSQKTGNEKLFF
TRBD1	TRBV5-4	TRBJ1-3	.	TGTGCCAGCAAAAGAACCGGGACAGGGCTCTCTGGAAACACCATATATTTT	CASKRTGTGLSGNTIYF
TRBD1	TRBV3-1/TRBV3-2	TRBJ2-3	.	TGTGCCAGCAGCCCCTACAGTAGGGGGCCCGGCACAGATACGCAGTATTTT	CASSPYSRGPGTDTQYF
.	TRBV4-1	TRBJ1-6	once	TGCGCCAGCAGCCAAGCGGGGTCTTATAATTCACCCCTCCACTTT	CASSQAGSYNSPLHF
.	TRBV5-1	TRBJ2-3	.	TGCGCCAGCAGCTTGGCAGTCAGAAGCACAGATACGCAGTATTTT	CASSLAVRSTDTQYF
.	TRBV9	TRBJ1-2	.	TGTGCCAGCAGCGTAGAGGTAGGGGCCTATGGCTACACCTTC	CASSVEVGAYGYTF
TRBD1	TRBV6-5	TRBJ2-7	once	TGTGCCAGCAGTTACCGGGACAGGGGGCTCTACGAGCAGTACTTC	CASSYRDRGLYEQYF
.	TRBV2	TRBJ2-1	.	TGTGCCAGCAGTGATAGAGGAGCGGGTGAGCAGTTCTTC	CASSDRGAGEQFF
.	TRBV5-1	TRBJ2-7	.	TGCGCCAGCAGCCCCCTCATGCCCAGGGAATCCTACGAGCAGTACTTC	CASSPLMPRESYEQYF
.	TRBV10-3	TRBJ2-2	.	TGTGCCATCAGGGAGGGGCAAAACACCGGGGAGCTGTTTTTT	CAIREGQNTGELFF
.	TRBV5-1	TRBJ2-7	.	TGCGCCAGCAGCTTGGAAGCGTCCCGCTACGAGCAGTACTTC	CASSLEASRYEQYF
.	TRBV27	TRBJ1-3	few	TGTGCCAGCAGTAGCAGGGGCTCTGGAAACACCATATATTTT	CASSSRGSGNTIYF